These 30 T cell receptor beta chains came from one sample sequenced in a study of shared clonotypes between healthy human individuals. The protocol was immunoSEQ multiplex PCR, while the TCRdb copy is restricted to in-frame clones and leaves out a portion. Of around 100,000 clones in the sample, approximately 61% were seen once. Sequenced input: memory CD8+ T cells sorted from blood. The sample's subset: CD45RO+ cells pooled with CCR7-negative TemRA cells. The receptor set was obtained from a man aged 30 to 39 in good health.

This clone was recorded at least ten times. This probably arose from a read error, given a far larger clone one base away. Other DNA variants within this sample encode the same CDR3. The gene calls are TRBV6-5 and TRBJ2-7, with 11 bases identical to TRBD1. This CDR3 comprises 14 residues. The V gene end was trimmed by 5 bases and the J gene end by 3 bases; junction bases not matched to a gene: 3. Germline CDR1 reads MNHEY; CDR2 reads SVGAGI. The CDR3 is CASSAGTGGYEQYF. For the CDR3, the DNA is TGTGCCAGCAGTGCCGGGACAGGGGGCTACGAGCAGTACTTC.

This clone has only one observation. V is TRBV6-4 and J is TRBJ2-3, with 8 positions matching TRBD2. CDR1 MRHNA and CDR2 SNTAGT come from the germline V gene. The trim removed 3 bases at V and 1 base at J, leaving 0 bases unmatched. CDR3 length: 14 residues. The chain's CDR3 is CASSEREGTDTQYF. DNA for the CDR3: TGTGCCAGCAGTGAGCGGGAGGGCACAGATACGCAGTATTTT.

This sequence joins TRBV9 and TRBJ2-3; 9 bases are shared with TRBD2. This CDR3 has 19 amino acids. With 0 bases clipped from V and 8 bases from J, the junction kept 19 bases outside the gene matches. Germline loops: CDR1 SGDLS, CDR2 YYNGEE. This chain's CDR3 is CASSVGPAGGASAQGTQYF. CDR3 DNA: TGTGCCAGCAGCGTAGGACCAGCGGGGGGAGCCAGCGCACAGGGTACGCAGTATTTT.

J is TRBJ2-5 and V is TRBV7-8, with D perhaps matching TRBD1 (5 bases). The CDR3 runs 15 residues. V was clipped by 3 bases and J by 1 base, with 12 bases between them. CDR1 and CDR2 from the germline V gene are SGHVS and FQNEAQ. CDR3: CASSFQPQGQETQYF. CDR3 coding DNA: TGTGCCAGCAGCTTCCAACCCCAGGGCCAAGAGACCCAGTACTTC. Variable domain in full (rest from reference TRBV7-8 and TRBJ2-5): GAGVSQSPRYKVAKRGQDVALRCDPISGHVSLFWYQQALGQGPEFLTYFQNEAQLDKSGLPSDRFFAERPEGSVSTLKIQRTQQEDSAVYLCASSFQPQGQETQYFGPGTRLLVL.

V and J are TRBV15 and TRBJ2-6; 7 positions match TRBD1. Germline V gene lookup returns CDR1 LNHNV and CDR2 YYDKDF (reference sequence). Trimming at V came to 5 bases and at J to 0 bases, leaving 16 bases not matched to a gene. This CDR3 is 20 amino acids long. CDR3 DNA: TGTGCCACCAGCGCTTTATTAGAGGGGGCCGGAGTCTCTGGGGCCAACGTCCTGACTTTC. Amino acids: CATSALLEGAGVSGANVLTF.

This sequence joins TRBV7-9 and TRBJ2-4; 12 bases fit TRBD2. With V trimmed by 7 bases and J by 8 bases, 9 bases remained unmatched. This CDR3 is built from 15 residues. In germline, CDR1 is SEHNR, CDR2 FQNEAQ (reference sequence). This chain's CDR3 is CASNRLAGAGDIQYF. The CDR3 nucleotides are TGTGCCAGCAACAGACTAGCGGGAGCAGGAGACATTCAGTACTTC.

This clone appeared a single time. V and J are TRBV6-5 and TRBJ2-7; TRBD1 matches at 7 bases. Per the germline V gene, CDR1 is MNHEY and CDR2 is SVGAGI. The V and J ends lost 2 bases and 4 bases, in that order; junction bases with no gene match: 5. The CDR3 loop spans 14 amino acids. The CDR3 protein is CASSYATGTYEQYF. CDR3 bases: TGTGCCAGCAGTTACGCGACAGGGACGTACGAGCAGTACTTC.

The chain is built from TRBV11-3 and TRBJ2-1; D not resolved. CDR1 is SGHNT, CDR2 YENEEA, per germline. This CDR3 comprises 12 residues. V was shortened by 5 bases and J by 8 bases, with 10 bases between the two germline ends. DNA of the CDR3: TGTGCCAGCAGCCTCATCGCCGATGAGCAGTTCTTC. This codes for CASSLIADEQFF.

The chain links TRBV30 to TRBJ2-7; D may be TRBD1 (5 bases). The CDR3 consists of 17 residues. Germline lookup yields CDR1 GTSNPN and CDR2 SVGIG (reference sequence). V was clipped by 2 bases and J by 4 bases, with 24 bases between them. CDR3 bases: TGTGCCTGGAGTATAACCCCCCCCCGCAGGGCTAGTTACGAGCAGTACTTC. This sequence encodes CAWSITPPRRASYEQYF.

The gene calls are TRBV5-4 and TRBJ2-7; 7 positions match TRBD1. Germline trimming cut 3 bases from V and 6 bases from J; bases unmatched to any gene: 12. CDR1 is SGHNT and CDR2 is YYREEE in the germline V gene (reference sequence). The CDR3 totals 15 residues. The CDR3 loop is CASSSTTGAISEQYF. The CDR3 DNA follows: TGTGCCAGCAGCTCCACAACAGGGGCAATCTCCGAGCAGTACTTC.

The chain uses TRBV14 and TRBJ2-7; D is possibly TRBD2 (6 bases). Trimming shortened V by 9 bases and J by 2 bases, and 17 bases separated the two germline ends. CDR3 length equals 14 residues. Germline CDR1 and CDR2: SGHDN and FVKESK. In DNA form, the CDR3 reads TGTGCCAGGCGAACCGGGAGTCTTACCTACGAGCAGTACTTC. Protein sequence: CARRTGSLTYEQYF. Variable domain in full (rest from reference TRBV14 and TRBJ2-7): EAGVTQFPSHSVIEKGQTVTLRCDPISGHDNLYWYRRVMGKEIKFLLHFVKESKQDESGMPNNRFLAERTGGTYSTLKVQPAELEDSGVYFCARRTGSLTYEQYFGPGTRLTVT.

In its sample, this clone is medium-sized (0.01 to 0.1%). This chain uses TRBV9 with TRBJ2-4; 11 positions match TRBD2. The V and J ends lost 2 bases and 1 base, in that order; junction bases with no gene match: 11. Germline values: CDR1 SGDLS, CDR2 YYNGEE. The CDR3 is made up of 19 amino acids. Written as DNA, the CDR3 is TGTGCCAGCAGCGTCTCTAGCGGGAGGCTGGGGGAGGCCAAAAACATTCAGTACTTC. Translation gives CASSVSSGRLGEAKNIQYF.

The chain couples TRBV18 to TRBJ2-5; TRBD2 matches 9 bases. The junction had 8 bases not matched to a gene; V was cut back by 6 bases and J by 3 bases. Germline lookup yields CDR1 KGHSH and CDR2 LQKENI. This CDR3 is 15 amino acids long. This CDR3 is CASSRRTSAEETQYF. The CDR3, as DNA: TGTGCCAGCTCTCGCCGGACTAGCGCCGAAGAGACCCAGTACTTC.

In DNA form, the CDR3 reads TGTGCCAGCAGTTTAATTGGCGGGCGGCCTAATGAAAAACTGTTTTTT. Its protein product is CASSLIGGRPNEKLFF. The chain combines TRBV27 with TRBJ1-4; D ambiguous. The V gene lost 2 bases and the J gene lost 3 bases, with 13 bases spanning the gap. This CDR3 has 16 residues. Per germline, CDR1 MNHEY and CDR2 SMNVEV (reference sequence).

CDR3 protein: CASSLGTITTGELFF. CDR3 bases: TGCGCCAGCAGCTTGGGCACTATCACCACCGGGGAGCTGTTTTTT. The chain joins TRBV5-1 to TRBJ2-2; D remains ambiguous. With 0 bases removed from V and 4 bases from J, the gap between germline ends came to 10 bases. CDR3 length: 15 amino acids. Germline CDR1 and CDR2: SGHRS and YFSETQ.

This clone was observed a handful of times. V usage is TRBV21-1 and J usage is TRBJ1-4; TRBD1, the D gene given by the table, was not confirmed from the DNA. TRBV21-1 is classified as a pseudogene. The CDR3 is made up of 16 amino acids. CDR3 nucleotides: TGTGCCAGCAGCAAAGCGCTTTGGGGACAGAATGAAAAACTGTTTTTT. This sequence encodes CASSKALWGQNEKLFF.

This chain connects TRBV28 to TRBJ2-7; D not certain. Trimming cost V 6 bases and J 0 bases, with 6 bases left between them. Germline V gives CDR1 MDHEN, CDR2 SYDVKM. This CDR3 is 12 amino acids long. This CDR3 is CASSKISYEQYF. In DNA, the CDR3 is TGTGCCAGCAGCAAAATCTCCTACGAGCAGTACTTC. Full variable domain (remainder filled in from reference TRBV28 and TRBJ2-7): DVKVTQSSRYLVKRTGEKVFLECVQDMDHENMFWYRQDPGLGLRLIYFSYDVKMKEKGDIPEGYSVSREKKERFSLILESASTNQTSMYLCASSKISYEQYFGPGTRLTVT.

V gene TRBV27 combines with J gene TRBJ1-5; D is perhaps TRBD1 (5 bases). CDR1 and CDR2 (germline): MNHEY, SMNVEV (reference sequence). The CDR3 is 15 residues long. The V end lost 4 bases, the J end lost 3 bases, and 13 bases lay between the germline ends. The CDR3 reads CASSYGGGPNQPQHF. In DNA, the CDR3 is TGTGCCAGCAGTTACGGGGGGGGTCCCAATCAGCCCCAGCATTTT.

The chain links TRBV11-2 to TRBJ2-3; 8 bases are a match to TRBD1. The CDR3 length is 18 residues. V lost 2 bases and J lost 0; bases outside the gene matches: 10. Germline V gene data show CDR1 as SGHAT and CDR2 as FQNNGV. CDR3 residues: CASSLSPGTGGSTDTQYF. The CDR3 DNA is TGTGCCAGCAGCTTAAGCCCTGGGACAGGTGGGAGCACAGATACGCAGTATTTT.

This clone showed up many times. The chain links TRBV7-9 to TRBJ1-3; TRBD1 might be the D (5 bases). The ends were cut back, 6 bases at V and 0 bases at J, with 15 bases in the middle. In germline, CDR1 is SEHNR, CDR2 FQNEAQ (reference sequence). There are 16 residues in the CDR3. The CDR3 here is CASRAGGYYSGNTIYF. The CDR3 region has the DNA TGTGCCAGCAGAGCCGGGGGATACTACTCTGGAAACACCATATATTTT.

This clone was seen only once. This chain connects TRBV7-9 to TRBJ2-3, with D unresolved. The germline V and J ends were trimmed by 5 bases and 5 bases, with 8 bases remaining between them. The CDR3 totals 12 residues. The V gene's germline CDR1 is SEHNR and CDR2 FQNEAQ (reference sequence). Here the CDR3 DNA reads TGTGCCAGCAGCCTTGATGGAGATACGCAGTATTTT. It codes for CASSLDGDTQYF. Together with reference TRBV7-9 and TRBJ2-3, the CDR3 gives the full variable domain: DTGVSQNPRHKITKRGQNVTFRCDPISEHNRLYWYRQTLGQGPEFLTYFQNEAQLEKSRLLSDRFSAERPKGSFSTLEIQRTEQGDSAMYLCASSLDGDTQYFGPGTRLTVL.

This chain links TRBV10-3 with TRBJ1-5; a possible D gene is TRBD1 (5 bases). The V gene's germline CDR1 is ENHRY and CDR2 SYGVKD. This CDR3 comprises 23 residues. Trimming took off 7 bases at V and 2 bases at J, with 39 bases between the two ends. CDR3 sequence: CAITPAGRLEVGGSTGGNQPQHF. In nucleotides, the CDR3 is TGTGCCATCACGCCCGCGGGTAGGTTAGAGGTGGGCGGAAGCACAGGCGGCAATCAGCCCCAGCATTTT.

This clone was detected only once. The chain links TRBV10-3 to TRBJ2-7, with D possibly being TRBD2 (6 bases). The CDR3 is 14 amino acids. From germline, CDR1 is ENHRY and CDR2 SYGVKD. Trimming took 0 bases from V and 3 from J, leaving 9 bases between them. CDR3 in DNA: TGTGCCATCAGTGAGTCACTAGCCAACTACGAGCAGTACTTC. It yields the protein CAISESLANYEQYF.

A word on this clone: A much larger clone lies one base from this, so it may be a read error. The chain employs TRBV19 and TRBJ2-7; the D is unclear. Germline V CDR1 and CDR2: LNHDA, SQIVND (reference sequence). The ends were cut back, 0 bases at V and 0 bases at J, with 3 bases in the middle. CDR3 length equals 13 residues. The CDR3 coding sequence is TGTGCCAGTAGTATAGAAAACTCCTACGAGCAGTACTTC. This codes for CASSIENSYEQYF.

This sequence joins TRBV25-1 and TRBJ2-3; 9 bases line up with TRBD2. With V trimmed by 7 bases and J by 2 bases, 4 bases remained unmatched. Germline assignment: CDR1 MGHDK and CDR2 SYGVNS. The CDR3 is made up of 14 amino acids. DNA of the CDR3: TGTGCCAGCAACCCTAGCGGGAACACAGATACGCAGTATTTT. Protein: CASNPSGNTDTQYF.

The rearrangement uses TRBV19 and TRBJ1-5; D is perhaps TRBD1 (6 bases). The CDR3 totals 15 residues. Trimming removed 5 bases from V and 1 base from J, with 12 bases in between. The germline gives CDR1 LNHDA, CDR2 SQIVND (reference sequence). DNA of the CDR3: TGTGCCAGTAGTGCCTATACAGGGAGCAATCAGCCCCAGCATTTT. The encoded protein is CASSAYTGSNQPQHF. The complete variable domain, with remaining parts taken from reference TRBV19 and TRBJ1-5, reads DGGITQSPKYLFRKEGQNVTLSCEQNLNHDAMYWYRQDPGQGLRLIYYSQIVNDFQKGDIAEGYSVSREKKESFPLTVTSAQKNPTAFYLCASSAYTGSNQPQHFGDGTRLSIL.

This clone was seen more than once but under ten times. The CDR3 bases are TGCAGCGTTGACTGGCAGAAACAACCTCAGCCCCAGCATTTT. As protein: CSVDWQKQPQPQHF. This chain connects TRBV29-1 to TRBJ1-5; D unclear. Trimming cost V 3 bases and J 6 bases, with 15 bases left between them. The germline gives CDR1 SQVTM, CDR2 ANQGSEA. The CDR3 length is 14 residues. The full variable domain, with the rest looked up from reference TRBV29-1 and TRBJ1-5, is SAVISQKPSRDICQRGTSLTIQCQVDSQVTMMFWYRQQPGQSLTLIATANQGSEATYESGFVIDKFPISRPNLTFSTLTVSNMSPEDSSIYLCSVDWQKQPQPQHFGDGTRLSIL.

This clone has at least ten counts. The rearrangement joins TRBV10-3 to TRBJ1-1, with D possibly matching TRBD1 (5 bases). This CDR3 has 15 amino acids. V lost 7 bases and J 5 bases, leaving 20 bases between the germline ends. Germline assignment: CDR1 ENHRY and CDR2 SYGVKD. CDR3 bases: TGTGCCATCACCGAGGGCCAGGGCGGTATAACTGAAGCTTTCTTT. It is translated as CAITEGQGGITEAFF.

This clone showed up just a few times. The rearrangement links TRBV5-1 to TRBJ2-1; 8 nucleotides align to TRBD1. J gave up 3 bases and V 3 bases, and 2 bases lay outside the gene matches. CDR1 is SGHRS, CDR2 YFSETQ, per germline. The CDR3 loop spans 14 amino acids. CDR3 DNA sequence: TGCGCCAGCAGCTACACAGGGGGCTACAATGAGCAGTTCTTC. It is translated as CASSYTGGYNEQFF.

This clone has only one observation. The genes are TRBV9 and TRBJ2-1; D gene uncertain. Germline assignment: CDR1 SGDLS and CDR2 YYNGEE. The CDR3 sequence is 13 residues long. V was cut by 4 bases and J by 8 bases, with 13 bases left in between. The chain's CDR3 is CASSSGSIDEQFF. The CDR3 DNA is TGTGCCAGCAGCTCCGGTTCGATCGATGAGCAGTTCTTC. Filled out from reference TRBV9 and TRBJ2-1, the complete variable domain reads DSGVTQTPKHLITATGQRVTLRCSPRSGDLSVYWYQQSLDQGLQFLIQYYNGEERAKGNILERFSAQQFPDLHSELNLSSLELGDSALYFCASSSGSIDEQFFGPGTRLTVL.